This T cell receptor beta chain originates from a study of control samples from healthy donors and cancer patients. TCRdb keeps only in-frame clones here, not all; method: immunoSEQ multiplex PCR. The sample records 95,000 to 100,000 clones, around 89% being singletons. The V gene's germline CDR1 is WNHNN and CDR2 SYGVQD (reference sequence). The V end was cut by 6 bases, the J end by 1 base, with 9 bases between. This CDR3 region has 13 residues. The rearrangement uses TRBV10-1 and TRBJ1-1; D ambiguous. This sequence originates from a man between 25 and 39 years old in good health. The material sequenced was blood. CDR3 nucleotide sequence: TGCGCCAGCAGGAGAACAGCGAACACTGAAGCTTTCTTT. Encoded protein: CASRRTANTEAFF.